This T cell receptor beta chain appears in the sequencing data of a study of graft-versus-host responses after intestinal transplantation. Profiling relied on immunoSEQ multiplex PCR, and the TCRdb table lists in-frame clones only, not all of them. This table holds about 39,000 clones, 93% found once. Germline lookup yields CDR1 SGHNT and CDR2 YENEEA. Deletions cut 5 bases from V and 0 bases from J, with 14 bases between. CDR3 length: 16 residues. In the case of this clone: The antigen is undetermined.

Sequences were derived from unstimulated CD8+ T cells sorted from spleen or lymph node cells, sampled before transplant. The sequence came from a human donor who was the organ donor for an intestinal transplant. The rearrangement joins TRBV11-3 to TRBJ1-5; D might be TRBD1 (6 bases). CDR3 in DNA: TGTGCCAGCAGCACCGTGAGGGGGTATAGCAATCAGCCCCAGCATTTT. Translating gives CASSTVRGYSNQPQHF.